Here is one TCR beta chain with its context. This record comes from a study of blood T cell repertoires in COVID-19. Study information: The United States, Italy and Spain provided the acute and convalescent COVID-19 samples. The analysed material was cDNA or gDNA that came from T cells, B-cell-depleted T cells, or PBMCs.

Study processing details: Estimated nucleated cell counts came from reference gene primer amplification. Libraries were prepared by immunoSEQ multiplex PCR; TCRdb keeps only in-frame clonotypes and omits some of them. V and J calls and clone size follow that table, whereas D and trimming were derived from the DNA. The profile shows some 250,000 clones, about 82% of them singletons. The V end was cut by 2 bases, the J end by 4 bases, with 11 bases between. The germline V gene has CDR1 SEHNR and CDR2 FQNEAQ (reference sequence). The CDR3 covers 15 residues. The J gene is TRBJ1-4, the V gene TRBV7-9; perhaps TRBD1 as D (6 bases). This clonotype was sampled from a man aged 80 or over with acute or convalescent COVID-19. Input material: peripheral blood. The CDR3 DNA follows: TGTGCCAGCAGCTTAAGTGGGGGCATTAATGAAAAACTGTTTTTT. Its protein is CASSLSGGINEKLFF.